This T cell receptor (beta chain) is drawn from a study of cytotoxic CD8 clonotypes in ibrutinib-treated CLL. General study points: Few clonotypes were public, and these shrank or held steady under treatment.

A note on this clone: Its antigen is still unknown.

This CDR3 is built from 13 residues. The V and J ends lost 5 bases and 0 bases respectively, with 7 bases between them. Germline loops: CDR1 LNHDA, CDR2 SQIVND (reference sequence). The assay was immunoSEQ multiplex PCR, and TCRdb's table has in-frame clones only and misses some. The table has some 310,000 clones, approximately 80% seen once. This material consisted of PBMCs, taken before ibrutinib treatment. This TCR derives from a human donor with chronic lymphocytic leukemia. The chain couples TRBV19 to TRBJ1-1, with D uncertain. CDR3 DNA: TGTGCCAGTAGTGGACGTATGAACACTGAAGCTTTCTTT. Encoded protein: CASSGRMNTEAFF. The full variable domain, completed using reference TRBV19 and TRBJ1-1, is DGGITQSPKYLFRKEGQNVTLSCEQNLNHDAMYWYRQDPGQGLRLIYYSQIVNDFQKGDIAEGYSVSREKKESFPLTVTSAQKNPTAFYLCASSGRMNTEAFFGQGTRLTVV.